The 26 T cell receptor delta chains reported below all come from one sample, sequenced in a study of gamma-delta chains in newborns, infants, children. TCRdb applied CATT to the reads for clone calling. This repertoire shows over a thousand delta-chain clones, around 2.3% found once; its top ten account for about 30%. Sequencing was done on a sample of blood. These receptors were taken from a child in good health.

To note about this clone: A far larger clone is only one base removed, so a read error is likely. No DNA is shown, since the ends of the CDR3 on it are uncertain; the CDR3 is the one TCRdb lists. The sample contains more than one DNA sequence encoding this CDR3. The chain links TRAV29/DV5 to TRDJ2; TRDD3 is the table's D call and was not checked against the DNA. Germline values: CDR1 NSMFDY, CDR2 ISSIKDK. The CDR3 region is 26 residues in length, termini included. The CDR3 reads CSVLLCSKRTLSCNRDWATLTAQLFF.

This clone turned up a few times. TCRdb's protein for this DNA is that of a much larger clone and differs from the translation at residue 11, likely a read error; the protein shown is the DNA translation. V and J are TRDV1 and TRDJ1; D is tentatively TRDD2 or TRDD3 (6 bases each). This CDR3 has 19 residues. Germline CDR1 and CDR2: TSWWSYY and QGS. V was shortened by 2 bases and J by 3 bases, with 25 bases between the two germline ends. The CDR3 loop reads CALGELPFLSPYWADKLIF. Written as DNA, the CDR3 is TGTGCTCTTGGGGAATTACCGTTCCTATCCCCCTACTGGGCCGATAAACTCATCTTT.

A remark on this clone: This is likely an artifact of a read error, given a far larger clone one base away. The same CDR3 can be traced to other DNA sequences in this sample. The gene calls are TRDV2 and TRDJ1; 9 positions agree with TRDD3. Germline lookup yields CDR1 GEAIGNYY and CDR2 EKD. The junction had 14 bases not matched to a gene; V was cut back by 7 bases and J by 0 bases. The CDR3 runs 17 residues. Here the CDR3 DNA reads TGTGCCTGCGACGTACTTACTGGGGGAGAGTACACCGATAAACTCATCTTT. Protein: CACDVLTGGEYTDKLIF.

As concerns this clone: A much larger clone lies one base from this, so it may be a read error. This sample includes further DNA sequences coding for the same CDR3. The V and J genes are TRDV1 and TRDJ1, with TRDD3 identical over 12 bases. Looked up from germline, CDR1 is TSWWSYY and CDR2 is QGS. CDR3 size: 21 residues. CDR3 nucleotides: TGTGCCCTTGGGGAACTTTGTCTTCCTAACTGCACTGGGGGATACCCCGATAAACTCATCTTT. It yields the protein CALGELCLPNCTGGYPDKLIF.

This clone has just a few counts. The protein that TCRdb holds for this DNA derives from a much larger clone and differs from the translated DNA at residue 6, which likely indicates a read error; the protein shown here is translated from the DNA. This rearrangement joins TRDV2 to TRDJ1; D possibly corresponds to TRDD3 (6 bases). Germline lookup yields CDR1 GEAIGNYY and CDR2 EKD. The CDR3 is 18 amino acids. The germline V and J ends were trimmed by 2 bases and 0 bases, with 21 bases remaining between them. CDR3 residues: CACDIMPGDIEYTDKLIF. The CDR3 DNA is TGTGCCTGTGACATCATGCCGGGGGACATCGAGTACACCGATAAACTCATCTTT.

This clone was observed a few times. The chain recombines TRDV2 with TRDJ1; 9 bases are a match to TRDD3. The CDR3 is 15 residues long. Germline-derived CDR1 and CDR2 are GEAIGNYY and EKD. V lost 0 bases and J lost 3; bases outside the gene matches: 4. The CDR3: CACDTLSGGSDKLIF. The CDR3 DNA is TGTGCCTGTGACACCCTATCTGGGGGATCCGATAAACTCATCTTT.

Turning to this clone: TCRdb lists the protein of a much larger clone for this DNA, which differs at residue 13, so this is likely a read error; the protein given here is translated from the DNA itself. This sequence joins TRDV2 and TRDJ1; TRDD3 matches at 8 bases. Trimming took 1 base from V and 0 from J; bases not matched to a gene: 15. The CDR3 totals 19 residues. Germline CDR1 reads GEAIGNYY; CDR2 reads EKD. The CDR3: CACDTRGGIRDPHTDKLIF. As DNA, the CDR3 is TGTGCCTGTGACACAAGAGGAGGGATACGCGATCCGCACACCGATAAACTCATCTTT.

V usage is TRDV1 and J usage is TRDJ1; TRDD3 is a possible D gene (6 bases). As TCRdb names no J gene, one was assigned here on the basis of a DNA match to germline. The germline CDR1 and CDR2 sequences are TSWWSYY and QGS. The V gene lost 5 bases and the J gene lost 0 bases, with 37 bases spanning the gap. CDR3 length: 23 amino acids. The CDR3, as DNA: TGTGCTCTTGGGTTTCGGGGCCACTACGCTGCTGGGACCCTATGGGGATACACCGATAAACTCATCTTT. This translates into CALGFRGHYAAGTLWGYTDKLIF.

This clone has only a few counts. TCRdb attributes to this sequence the protein of a much larger clone, which differs from the DNA translation at residue 3; a read error is likely, and the protein displayed is translated from the DNA. The V gene is TRDV2, the J gene TRDJ1; TRDD3 aligns across 8 bases. CDR3 length: 19 residues. From germline, CDR1 is GEAIGNYY and CDR2 EKD. CDR3 DNA: TGTGCCCGTGATCCCGTACTGGGGGGTACCTACTCGAACACCGATAAACTCATCTTT. Encoded protein: CARDPVLGGTYSNTDKLIF.

This clone is classed as large. This sequence joins TRDV2 and TRDJ1; 9 bases agree with TRDD2. Germline V gene data show CDR1 as GEAIGNYY and CDR2 as EKD. J lost 6 bases, V lost 0 bases, and 31 bases had no gene match. The CDR3 length is 23 residues. DNA of the CDR3: TGTGCCTGTGACACCGTTGAGGAAACCAGGCCTTCCTACAGGGGAGGGGGATTGAATAAACTCATCTTT. It is translated as CACDTVEETRPSYRGGGLNKLIF.

With regard to this clone: This may be a read error: a much more frequent sequence differs by one nucleotide. The chain employs TRDV1 and TRDJ1; tentatively, D is TRDD2 or TRDD3 (8 bases each). Trimming cost V 4 bases and J 7 bases, with 34 bases left between them. The germline gives CDR1 TSWWSYY, CDR2 QGS. CDR3 size: 20 residues. DNA of the CDR3: TGTGCTCTTGGGGCCCCCCTTAACTTCCTACGGGTGGGGGATGCCCCTAAACTCATCTTT. Residues: CALGAPLNFLRVGDAPKLIF.

This clone occurred a few times. The protein held in TCRdb is that of a much larger clone and does not match this DNA's translation at residue 15, likely because of a read error; the protein shown is translated from the DNA. This chain links TRDV1 with TRDJ1; 7 nucleotides align to TRDD3. CDR1 is TSWWSYY and CDR2 is QGS in the germline V gene. The CDR3 spans 17 residues. CDR3 region: CALGVIPTILGGDKPIF. The CDR3 nucleotides read TGTGCTCTTGGGGTGATACCTACAATCCTGGGGGGAGATAAACCCATCTTT.

By proportion, this clone is medium-sized. A far larger clone differs by one base, so this is likely a read error. This chain links TRDV1 with TRDJ1; the D gene is possibly TRDD2 (6 bases). The V and J ends lost 4 bases and 4 bases respectively, with 25 bases between them. Germline values: CDR1 TSWWSYY, CDR2 QGS. The CDR3 runs 18 residues. The CDR3 region is CALGVPLGPTAYFDKLIF. The CDR3 DNA is TGTGCTCTTGGGGTGCCGTTAGGTCCTACCGCTTACTTCGATAAACTCATCTTT.

With respect to this clone: This may come from a read error, since a much larger clone is one base off. The chain recombines TRDV2 with TRDJ1, with TRDD3 matching 9 bases. The CDR3 consists of 20 residues. From germline, CDR1 is GEAIGNYY and CDR2 EKD. The CDR3 sequence is CACDTVIRSWGIRDTDKPIF. CDR3 bases: TGTGCCTGTGACACCGTGATAAGAAGTTGGGGGATAAGAGACACCGATAAACCCATCTTT.

On this clone: A far larger clone is a single base away, which makes a read error likely. J is TRDJ3 and V is TRDV2; the match to TRDD3 covers 13 bases. The J gene, absent from TCRdb, was called here by matching the DNA to germline. This CDR3 is 20 amino acids long. The V gene's germline CDR1 is GEAIGNYY and CDR2 EKD. The CDR3: CACDTVTGGYGSWDTRQMFF. In DNA, the CDR3 is TGTGCCTGCGACACCGTTACTGGGGGATACGGCTCCTGGGACACCCGACAGATGTTTTTC.

In this sample, this clone is medium-sized. The V and J genes are TRDV3 and TRDJ1, with 8 positions matching TRDD3. This CDR3 contains 21 residues. From germline, CDR1 is TVYSNPD and CDR2 GDNSRS (reference sequence). With 4 bases clipped from V and 0 bases from J, the junction kept 28 bases outside the gene matches. The CDR3: CACTISPSWGTSLGYTDKLIF. CDR3 in DNA: TGTGCCTGTACGATTTCCCCCAGCTGGGGGACTAGCCTCGGGTACACCGATAAACTCATCTTT.

On this clone itself: It differs at one base from a far larger clone, so likely a read error. The chain has TRDV2 and TRDJ3; D is ambiguous. The V and J ends lost 0 bases and 0 bases respectively, with 23 bases between them. This CDR3 has 22 residues. The germline gives CDR1 GEAIGNYY, CDR2 EKD. The CDR3 is CACDTVRAHTRTSSWDTRQMFF. In DNA form, the CDR3 reads TGTGCCTGTGACACCGTAAGGGCACATACTCGGACGAGCTCCTGGGACACCCGACAGATGTTTTTC.

This clone was seen only a few times. The chain employs TRDV1 and TRDJ1; tentative D call: TRDD2 (6 bases). The CDR3 is 22 residues long. V was clipped by 0 bases and J by 4 bases, with 33 bases between them. Per the germline V gene, CDR1 is TSWWSYY and CDR2 is QGS. The CDR3 bases are TGTGCTCTTGGGGAACTAAGCCTTCCCTGGGCCTCCTTCAGCGGGTCCTACGATAAACTCATCTTT. This encodes CALGELSLPWASFSGSYDKLIF.

In the case of this clone: A much larger clone lies a single base off, so this may be a read error. This chain joins TRDV1 and TRDJ1, with 10 nucleotides matching TRDD3. The CDR3 totals 24 residues. Germline V gene data show CDR1 as TSWWSYY and CDR2 as QGS. The CDR3 loop is CSLGELRPSTFTGGSIRWADKLIF. DNA for the CDR3: TGTTCTCTTGGGGAACTACGGCCTTCTACTTTTACTGGGGGATCAATCCGGTGGGCCGATAAACTCATCTTT.

About this clone itself: A read error likely explains why the TCRdb protein, taken from a much larger clone, differs from this DNA's translation at residue 12; the protein shown is translated from the DNA. V gene TRDV2 combines with J gene TRDJ1; D tentatively reads TRDD2 or TRDD3 (9 bases each). The V and J ends lost 6 bases and 0 bases respectively, with 28 bases between them. CDR3 size: 19 residues. Germline loops: CDR1 GEAIGNYY, CDR2 EKD. The CDR3 DNA is TGTGCCTGTTCCTTCCTACGCCTTACTGGGGGACACGACACCGATAAACTCATCTTT. Amino acid sequence: CACSFLRLTGGHDTDKLIF.

By frequency in the sample, this clone is large (0.1 to 1%). Different DNA sequences within this sample yield the same CDR3. The gene calls are TRDV1 and TRDJ1; 13 bases line up with TRDD3. The germline gives CDR1 TSWWSYY, CDR2 QGS. The CDR3 consists of 21 residues. V shed 5 bases, J shed 4 bases, and the junction held 22 bases outside the gene matches. CDR3 sequence reads: CALGFTRPSSVTGGYVDKLIF. CDR3 nucleotides: TGTGCTCTTGGGTTCACCCGACCTTCCTCGGTTACTGGGGGATACGTCGATAAACTCATCTTT.

In its sample, this clone is large. Other DNA sequences of this sample code for an identical CDR3. V is TRDV2 and J is TRDJ1; 10 bases are shared with TRDD3. This CDR3 contains 20 residues. Germline CDR1 GEAIGNYY, CDR2 EKD. V was clipped by 2 bases and J by 1 base; unmatched bases: 18. The CDR3 region has the DNA TGTGCCTGTGACATTTTATACCGCACTGGGGGATTTCGAAGCACCGATAAACTCATCTTT. It specifies CACDILYRTGGFRSTDKLIF.

This clone is large by share. The chain has TRDV1 and TRDJ1; 9 bases are shared with TRDD2. The germline gives CDR1 TSWWSYY, CDR2 QGS. Trimming removed 2 bases from V and 9 bases from J; junction bases left unmatched: 25. This CDR3 has 20 residues. The CDR3 nucleotides are TGTGCTCTTGGGGAAAAGAAAGGGGCCTTCCTACTTTACTGGGTAGGGGAACTCATCTTT. Encoded protein: CALGEKKGAFLLYWVGELIF.

About this clone itself: This may come from a read error, since a much larger clone is one base off. The same CDR3 is also encoded by other DNA sequences in this sample. The rearrangement links TRDV2 to TRDJ3, with TRDD3 matching 8 bases. The germline CDR1 and CDR2 sequences are GEAIGNYY and EKD. The CDR3 totals 20 residues. CDR3 loop: CACDSGAGGTRSWDTRQMFF. The DNA of the CDR3 is TGTGCCTGTGACTCGGGGGCTGGGGGAACTCGCTCCTGGGACACCCGGCAGATGTTTTTC.

This clone ranks as medium-sized. J is TRDJ1 and V is TRDV1; D gene unclear. Per germline, CDR1 TSWWSYY and CDR2 QGS. The CDR3 has 19 amino acids. Trimming cost V 5 bases and J 4 bases, with 29 bases left between them. The CDR3 region has the DNA TGTGCTCTTGGGTTTTCCATCCCCCACGACCTGTATCTTCGCGATAAACTCATCTTT. It yields the protein CALGFSIPHDLYLRDKLIF.

A remark on this clone: This DNA's translation and the protein TCRdb lists, from a much larger clone, do not match at residue 13, likely due to a read error; the protein shown is translated from the DNA. The gene calls are TRDV1 and TRDJ1, with 9 bases matching TRDD3. The CDR3 is 19 residues long. Germline V gene lookup returns CDR1 TSWWSYY and CDR2 QGS. The trim removed 4 bases at V and 2 bases at J, leaving 17 bases unmatched. As DNA, the CDR3 is TGTGCTCTTGGGGGGATACAGGTTCTGGGGGATTCAAGGACCGATAAACTCATCTTT. Its protein is CALGGIQVLGDSRTDKLIF.